The sequence of this T cell receptor beta chain was determined in a study of tumor and adjacent non-tumor tissue in lung cancer. The overall study: Stage I to III disease affected approximately 11 men and 5 women aged 31 to 76.

A modified ARM-PCR protocol with three rounds of nested PCR amplified TCRbeta. TCRdb reanalysed the multiplex PCR reads using MiXCR and keeps one entry per CDR3 protein. The table lists about 43,000 distinct CDR3 sequences, 60% of them singletons. This sample's RNA came from whole unsorted tissue. This non-tumor lung sample came from over 3 cm beyond the tumor edge. For this clonotype: A much larger clone differs by one base, so this may be a read error.

This receptor was identified in a man aged 45 to 65 with non-small cell lung cancer. The sequenced sample was distant non-tumor lung tissue.

CDR3 sequence (DNA): TGTGCCAGCAGCCTCATTGCGGGGTCCTGGACAGGGGGGAGAGATACGCAGTATTTT. The encoded protein is CASSLIAGSWTGGRDTQYF. This chain connects TRBV7-2 to TRBJ2-3, with 10 nucleotides matching TRBD1. Trimming at V came to 5 bases and at J to 5 bases, leaving 19 bases not matched to a gene. CDR3 length equals 19 residues. Germline V CDR1 and CDR2: SGHTA, FQGNSA.